This T cell receptor (beta chain) was obtained from a study of blood T cell repertoires in COVID-19. About the research overall: The cDNA or gDNA used as material had been derived from T cells, B-cell-depleted T cells, or PBMCs.

CDR1 and CDR2 from the germline V gene are SGHDN and FVKESK. The CDR3 is made up of 13 amino acids. Trimming took 4 bases from V and 6 from J, leaving 10 bases between them. Study processing details: Reference gene primer amplification in the assay estimated nucleated cell counts. The data were produced by immunoSEQ multiplex PCR, yet TCRdb's version contains in-frame clones alone and is incomplete. For V, J and clone size, that table is used; D and trimming come from the DNA. The sample has some 180,000 clones, more than 80% seen once; the top ten hold approximately 6.2%. Material: PBMCs or T cells enriched from blood (not recorded which). The sequence was collected from a man in his forties who had recovered from COVID-19. The chain combines TRBV14 with TRBJ2-1, with a tentative D call TRBD1 (5 bases). In nucleotides, the CDR3 is TGTGCCAGCAGCCGACAGCCGTTCAATGAGCAGTTCTTC. Translation: CASSRQPFNEQFF.